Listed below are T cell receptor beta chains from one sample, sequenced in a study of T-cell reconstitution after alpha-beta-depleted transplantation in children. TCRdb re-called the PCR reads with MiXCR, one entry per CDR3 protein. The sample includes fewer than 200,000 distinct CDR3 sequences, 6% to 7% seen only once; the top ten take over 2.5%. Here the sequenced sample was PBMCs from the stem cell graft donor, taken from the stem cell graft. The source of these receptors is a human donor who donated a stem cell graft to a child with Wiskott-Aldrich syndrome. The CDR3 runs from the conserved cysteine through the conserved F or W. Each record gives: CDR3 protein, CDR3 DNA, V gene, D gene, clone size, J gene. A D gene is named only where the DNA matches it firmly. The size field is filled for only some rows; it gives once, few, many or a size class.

CDR3 protein: CATSDLTSGTYNEQFF
CDR3 DNA: TGTGCCACCAGTGATTTGACTAGCGGAACCTACAATGAGCAGTTCTTC
V gene: TRBV24-1
D gene: TRBD2
clone size: many
J gene: TRBJ2-1

CDR3 protein: CASKSQGKSGEQYF
CDR3 DNA: TGTGCCAGCAAAAGTCAGGGGAAGTCGGGCGAGCAGTACTTC
V gene: TRBV12-3/TRBV12-4
D gene: .
clone size: many
J gene: TRBJ2-7

CDR3 protein: CASSLTGTGAFGYTF
CDR3 DNA: TGTGCCAGCAGTTTAACCGGGACAGGGGCGTTTGGCTACACCTTC
V gene: TRBV28
D gene: TRBD1
clone size: .
J gene: TRBJ1-2

CDR3 protein: CASSPKRESSYEQYF
CDR3 DNA: TGTGCCAGCTCACCGAAGCGGGAAAGCTCCTACGAGCAGTACTTC
V gene: TRBV18
D gene: TRBD2
clone size: many
J gene: TRBJ2-7

CDR3 protein: CASRRGLNTEAFF
CDR3 DNA: TGCGCCAGCAGGCGGGGGCTGAACACTGAAGCTTTCTTT
V gene: TRBV5-1
D gene: .
clone size: many
J gene: TRBJ1-1

CDR3 protein: CASSHPRPGPPWTNQPQHF
CDR3 DNA: TGTGCCAGCAGCCACCCCAGACCGGGACCCCCGTGGACCAATCAGCCCCAGCATTTT
V gene: TRBV3-1
D gene: .
clone size: .
J gene: TRBJ1-5

CDR3 protein: CASREAGRQGTQYF
CDR3 DNA: TGTGCCAGCAGAGAAGCGGGTCGACAAGGGACCCAGTACTTC
V gene: TRBV12-3/TRBV12-4
D gene: .
clone size: .
J gene: TRBJ2-5

CDR3 protein: CASSLQGAGNEKLFF
CDR3 DNA: TGCGCCAGCAGCTTACAGGGGGCTGGTAATGAAAAACTGTTTTTT
V gene: TRBV5-1
D gene: TRBD1
clone size: many
J gene: TRBJ1-4

CDR3 protein: CASSRTSGMVDTGELFF
CDR3 DNA: TGTGCCAGCTCACGGACTAGCGGGATGGTTGACACCGGGGAGCTGTTTTTT
V gene: TRBV18
D gene: TRBD2
clone size: .
J gene: TRBJ2-2

CDR3 protein: CASSQDGATKDQETQYF
CDR3 DNA: TGTGCCAGCTCACAGGATGGGGCAACAAAGGACCAAGAGACCCAGTACTTC
V gene: TRBV18
D gene: .
clone size: many
J gene: TRBJ2-5

CDR3 protein: CASSHLVPGQGIYEQFF
CDR3 DNA: TGTGCCAGCAGCCATCTAGTCCCGGGACAGGGTATCTATGAGCAGTTCTTC
V gene: TRBV3-1
D gene: TRBD1
clone size: .
J gene: TRBJ2-1

CDR3 protein: CAMSIDGYTGELFF
CDR3 DNA: TGTGCCATGTCAATAGACGGGTACACCGGGGAGCTGTTTTTT
V gene: TRBV10-3
D gene: .
clone size: many
J gene: TRBJ2-2

CDR3 protein: CASSSQGGTDTQYF
CDR3 DNA: TGCGCCAGCAGCTCTCAGGGGGGCACAGATACGCAGTATTTT
V gene: TRBV5-1
D gene: TRBD1
clone size: many
J gene: TRBJ2-3

CDR3 protein: CATGRGADTQYF
CDR3 DNA: TGTGCCACCGGGCGGGGGGCGGATACGCAGTATTTT
V gene: TRBV24-1
D gene: TRBD2
clone size: many
J gene: TRBJ2-3

CDR3 protein: CASSVWEGSTDTQYF
CDR3 DNA: TGTGCCAGCAGCGTATGGGAGGGAAGCACAGATACGCAGTATTTT
V gene: TRBV9
D gene: TRBD2
clone size: .
J gene: TRBJ2-3

CDR3 protein: CASGAGELFF
CDR3 DNA: TGTGCCAGCGGGGCCGGGGAGCTGTTTTTT
V gene: TRBV12-3/TRBV12-4
D gene: .
clone size: many
J gene: TRBJ2-2

CDR3 protein: CSVTTSGSSDTQYF
CDR3 DNA: TGCAGCGTGACGACTAGCGGATCCTCTGATACGCAGTATTTT
V gene: TRBV29-1
D gene: TRBD2
clone size: .
J gene: TRBJ2-3

CDR3 protein: CASSLGKVTYEQYF
CDR3 DNA: TGTGCCAGCAGTCTAGGGAAGGTTACCTACGAGCAGTACTTC
V gene: TRBV6-5
D gene: .
clone size: many
J gene: TRBJ2-7

CDR3 protein: CSVSGQFSYEQYF
CDR3 DNA: TGCAGCGTTTCGGGACAGTTCTCCTACGAGCAGTACTTC
V gene: TRBV29-1
D gene: TRBD1
clone size: many
J gene: TRBJ2-7

CDR3 protein: CASKEGGRNIQYF
CDR3 DNA: TGTGCCAGTAAGGAGGGCGGGAGGAACATTCAGTACTTC
V gene: TRBV19
D gene: TRBD2
clone size: many
J gene: TRBJ2-4

CDR3 protein: CASRGGGREYTIYF
CDR3 DNA: TGTGCCAGCAGGGGAGGGGGGCGAGAATACACCATATATTTT
V gene: TRBV12-3/TRBV12-4
D gene: .
clone size: few
J gene: TRBJ1-3

CDR3 protein: CASSPPPGQGAFYEQYF
CDR3 DNA: TGTGCCAGCAGCCCCCCGCCGGGACAGGGGGCCTTCTACGAGCAGTACTTC
V gene: TRBV6-1
D gene: TRBD1
clone size: few
J gene: TRBJ2-7

CDR3 protein: CASSLVLGNNEQFF
CDR3 DNA: TGCGCCAGCAGCTTGGTACTGGGAAACAATGAGCAGTTCTTC
V gene: TRBV5-1
D gene: .
clone size: many
J gene: TRBJ2-1

CDR3 protein: CAISGKGLNTEAFF
CDR3 DNA: TGTGCCATCAGTGGGAAGGGCTTGAACACTGAAGCTTTCTTT
V gene: TRBV10-3
D gene: .
clone size: many
J gene: TRBJ1-1

CDR3 protein: CASSYGQGENTEAFF
CDR3 DNA: TGCGCCAGCAGCTACGGACAGGGAGAGAACACTGAAGCTTTCTTT
V gene: TRBV5-1
D gene: TRBD1
clone size: many
J gene: TRBJ1-1

CDR3 protein: CASSSLTPRWTF
CDR3 DNA: TGTGCCAGCAGCTCCCTCACCCCCCGATGGACCTTC
V gene: TRBV5-5
D gene: .
clone size: many
J gene: TRBJ1-2

CDR3 protein: CASESGQPNQPQHF
CDR3 DNA: TGTGCCAGCGAATCGGGACAGCCCAATCAGCCCCAGCATTTT
V gene: TRBV12-3/TRBV12-4
D gene: TRBD1
clone size: many
J gene: TRBJ1-5

CDR3 protein: CASSLGLRTDTQYF
CDR3 DNA: TGTGCCAGCAGCTTAGGATTGAGAACAGATACGCAGTATTTT
V gene: TRBV11-2
D gene: .
clone size: many
J gene: TRBJ2-3

CDR3 protein: CASSSPIYEQFF
CDR3 DNA: TGTGCCAGCAGTTCCCCTATCTATGAGCAGTTCTTC
V gene: TRBV6-6
D gene: .
clone size: many
J gene: TRBJ2-1

CDR3 protein: CASSLLGGAVTDTQYF
CDR3 DNA: TGCGCCAGCAGCTTGTTAGGTGGCGCGGTCACAGATACGCAGTATTTT
V gene: TRBV5-1
D gene: .
clone size: .
J gene: TRBJ2-3

CDR3 protein: CSASKTVSTGELFF
CDR3 DNA: TGCAGTGCTAGTAAGACAGTTTCCACCGGGGAGCTGTTTTTT
V gene: TRBV20-1
D gene: .
clone size: many
J gene: TRBJ2-2

CDR3 protein: CSADEGFSYEQYF
CDR3 DNA: TGCAGTGCGGACGAGGGGTTCTCCTACGAGCAGTACTTC
V gene: TRBV20-1
D gene: .
clone size: many
J gene: TRBJ2-7

CDR3 protein: CASRPGGINYGYTF
CDR3 DNA: TGTGCCAGCAGGCCTGGGGGGATCAACTATGGCTACACCTTC
V gene: TRBV12-3/TRBV12-4
D gene: .
clone size: many
J gene: TRBJ1-2

CDR3 protein: CASSYSGSSSGIVEQYF
CDR3 DNA: TGTGCCAGCAGTTATTCCGGGAGCTCTAGCGGGATAGTAGAGCAGTACTTC
V gene: TRBV6-5
D gene: TRBD2
clone size: many
J gene: TRBJ2-7

CDR3 protein: CSARERGTDRNQPQHF
CDR3 DNA: TGCAGTGCTAGAGAAAGGGGGACAGACCGCAATCAGCCCCAGCATTTT
V gene: TRBV20-1
D gene: TRBD1
clone size: many
J gene: TRBJ1-5

CDR3 protein: CASSDGRGELFF
CDR3 DNA: TGTGCCAGCAGTGACGGTCGGGGGGAGCTGTTTTTT
V gene: TRBV5-6
D gene: .
clone size: many
J gene: TRBJ2-2

CDR3 protein: CASSLGRQGNEPQHF
CDR3 DNA: TGTGCCAGCAGCTTGGGCCGACAGGGGAATGAGCCCCAGCATTTT
V gene: TRBV5-6
D gene: TRBD1
clone size: .
J gene: TRBJ1-5

CDR3 protein: CASSPNAGARGPLTPGSSIGQFF
CDR3 DNA: TGTGCCAGCTCACCTAACGCAGGGGCTCGTGGCCCGCTAACACCCGGGTCTTCGATTGGGCAGTTCTTC
V gene: TRBV18
D gene: .
clone size: few
J gene: TRBJ2-1

CDR3 protein: CASSGRDFRGTGELFF
CDR3 DNA: TGTGCCAGCAGCGGCCGGGACTTCCGGGGCACCGGGGAGCTGTTTTTT
V gene: TRBV11-3
D gene: .
clone size: few
J gene: TRBJ2-2

CDR3 protein: CAAWGRDTQYF
CDR3 DNA: TGTGCCGCGTGGGGTAGAGATACGCAGTATTTT
V gene: TRBV6-5
D gene: .
clone size: many
J gene: TRBJ2-3

CDR3 protein: CAWSRQRTNSPLHF
CDR3 DNA: TGTGCCTGGAGTCGGCAGCGAACCAATTCACCCCTCCACTTT
V gene: TRBV30
D gene: .
clone size: many
J gene: TRBJ1-6

CDR3 protein: CATSDQGGEKLFF
CDR3 DNA: TGTGCCACCAGTGATCAGGGTGGTGAAAAACTGTTTTTT
V gene: TRBV24-1
D gene: .
clone size: many
J gene: TRBJ1-4

CDR3 protein: CASGPSGTNEQFF
CDR3 DNA: TGTGCCAGCGGCCCGAGCGGGACCAATGAGCAGTTCTTC
V gene: TRBV2
D gene: TRBD2
clone size: many
J gene: TRBJ2-1

CDR3 protein: CASSPPGVVGAFF
CDR3 DNA: TGTGCCAGCTCACCACCCGGCGTAGTTGGAGCTTTCTTT
V gene: TRBV18
D gene: .
clone size: few
J gene: TRBJ1-1

CDR3 protein: CASSPIPGQGDEQYF
CDR3 DNA: TGTGCCAGCAGTCCAATACCGGGACAGGGAGACGAGCAGTACTTC
V gene: TRBV28
D gene: TRBD1
clone size: many
J gene: TRBJ2-7

CDR3 protein: CASKKRTSGRVLDEQYF
CDR3 DNA: TGTGCCAGCAAAAAAAGGACTAGCGGGAGGGTTCTGGACGAGCAGTACTTC
V gene: TRBV12-3/TRBV12-4
D gene: TRBD2
clone size: many
J gene: TRBJ2-7

CDR3 protein: CASSPDYIETQYF
CDR3 DNA: TGTGCCAGCAGTCCGGACTACATAGAGACCCAGTACTTC
V gene: TRBV27
D gene: .
clone size: many
J gene: TRBJ2-5

CDR3 protein: CASSPREAGGEQYF
CDR3 DNA: TGTGCCAGCAGTCCCCGGGAAGCGGGGGGCGAGCAGTACTTC
V gene: TRBV28
D gene: TRBD2
clone size: many
J gene: TRBJ2-7

CDR3 protein: CASSQYSGGAYEQYF
CDR3 DNA: TGCGCCAGCAGCCAATATAGCGGGGGGGCCTACGAGCAGTACTTC
V gene: TRBV4-1
D gene: TRBD2
clone size: .
J gene: TRBJ2-7

CDR3 protein: CASSSTGTVTYEQYF
CDR3 DNA: TGTGCCAGCAGTTCCACCGGGACAGTGACCTACGAGCAGTACTTC
V gene: TRBV12-3/TRBV12-4
D gene: TRBD1
clone size: many
J gene: TRBJ2-7